Below are 30 T cell receptor beta chains sequenced from a single sample in a study of blood T cell repertoires in COVID-19. The data were produced by immunoSEQ multiplex PCR, yet TCRdb's version contains in-frame clones alone and is incomplete. Of around 100,000 clones in the sample, roughly 80% were seen once. Sequenced input: peripheral blood. The source is a man in his fifties or sixties with acute or convalescent COVID-19.

This clone was counted between two and nine times. The gene calls are TRBV19 and TRBJ2-5; 13 bases map to TRBD2. Losses at the gene ends were 4 bases for V and 4 bases for J; bases not matched to a gene: 9. Per the germline V gene, CDR1 is LNHDA and CDR2 is SQIVND (reference sequence). The CDR3 sequence is 17 residues long. In DNA form, the CDR3 reads TGTGCCAGTAGTAAGGAGGGACTAGCGGGAAGCGGAGAGACCCAGTACTTC. Its protein is CASSKEGLAGSGETQYF. The whole variable domain, filled in from reference TRBV19 and TRBJ2-5, reads DGGITQSPKYLFRKEGQNVTLSCEQNLNHDAMYWYRQDPGQGLRLIYYSQIVNDFQKGDIAEGYSVSREKKESFPLTVTSAQKNPTAFYLCASSKEGLAGSGETQYFGPGTRLLVL.

As for this clone: At one of its ends the junction is not consistent with the germline gene, which may arise from a read error. This sequence joins TRBV2 and TRBJ2-2; 7 bases map to TRBD2. Looked up from germline, CDR1 is SNHLY and CDR2 is FYNNEI. This CDR3 region has 15 residues. The CDR3 loop is CARSGGGISPGELFF. In DNA, the CDR3 is TGTGCCCGCAGTGGGGGGGGGATTAGCCCCGGGGAGCTGTTTTTT. Looking up the rest from reference TRBV2 and TRBJ2-2 gives the full variable domain: EPEVTQTPSHQVTQMGQEVILRCVPISNHLYFYWYRQILGQKVEFLVSFYNNEISEKSEIFDDQFSVERPDGSNFTLKIRSTKLEDSAMYFCARSGGGISPGELFFGEGSRLTVL.

The chain joins TRBV12-3 or TRBV12-4 to TRBJ2-5; TRBD2 is a possible D gene (5 bases). Trimming pared 6 bases from V and 5 bases from J, leaving 7 bases between. The CDR3 spans 11 residues. The CDR3, as DNA: TGTGCCAGCAGGCGAGGGGAGACCCAGTACTTC. Translated, it gives CASRRGETQYF.

Concerning this clone itself: This CDR3 is also generated by other DNA sequences in the sample. DNA of the CDR3: TGTGCCAGCAGTTTCGGCGGGAACTATGGCTACACCTTC. This translates into CASSFGGNYGYTF. The chain carries TRBV28 and TRBJ1-2; D not certain. The length of the CDR3 is 13 residues. Per the germline V gene, CDR1 is MDHEN and CDR2 is SYDVKM. The V end was cut by 3 bases, the J end by 2 bases, with 7 bases between.

The V and J genes are TRBV21-1 and TRBJ1-6. TRBV21-1 has pseudogene status. The CDR3 extends over 13 amino acids. In DNA form, the CDR3 reads TGTGCCAGCAGCAAGGGAGATAATTCACCCCTCCACTTT. Its protein is CASSKGDNSPLHF.

The chain carries TRBV10-1 and TRBJ2-7, with 9 bases matching TRBD2. The CDR3 extends over 12 amino acids. The junction had 6 bases not matched to a gene; V was cut back by 6 bases and J by 9 bases. Germline V lookup: CDR1 WNHNN, CDR2 SYGVQD (reference sequence). The CDR3: CASSAGLAGQYF. The CDR3 DNA is TGCGCCAGCAGCGCGGGACTAGCAGGGCAGTACTTC.

The chain combines TRBV7-9 with TRBJ2-4; 10 bases agree with TRBD2. Germline values: CDR1 SEHNR, CDR2 FQNEAQ (reference sequence). The J segment lost 8 bases and the V segment lost 3 bases, leaving 10 bases of the junction unmatched. There are 16 residues in the CDR3. The CDR3 region is CASSFGSSGSSDIQYF. CDR3 DNA: TGTGCCAGCAGCTTCGGGTCTAGCGGGAGTTCAGACATTCAGTACTTC.

The chain has TRBV4-1 and TRBJ2-4; 7 bases agree with TRBD2. The CDR3 extends over 16 amino acids. Germline V lookup: CDR1 MGHRA, CDR2 YSYEKL. Trimming removed 5 bases from V and 0 bases from J; junction bases left unmatched: 7. CDR3 bases: TGCGCCAGCAGCGGACTAGGGTACCTAGCCAAAAACATTCAGTACTTC. This translates into CASSGLGYLAKNIQYF.

V usage is TRBV24-1 and J usage is TRBJ1-1; 8 bases fit TRBD1. V gave up 4 bases and J gave up 6 bases; unmatched junction bases: 6. This CDR3 spans 14 amino acids. Germline V gives CDR1 KGHDR, CDR2 SFDVKD. CDR3 sequence reads: CATSEGQGRAEAFF. The CDR3 DNA reads as TGTGCCACCAGTGAAGGACAGGGAAGGGCTGAAGCTTTCTTT.

This clone came up a few times. The chain uses TRBV4-3 and TRBJ1-3; D unresolved. This CDR3 has 14 amino acids. Between the trimmed V and J ends, which lost 2 bases and 4 bases, there was a span of 9 bases. Germline loops: CDR1 LGHNA, CDR2 YSLEER. CDR3: CASSQTIQGNTIYF. CDR3 bases: TGCGCCAGCAGCCAAACCATACAGGGAAACACCATATATTTT.

V usage is TRBV19 and J usage is TRBJ1-1; the D gene is possibly TRBD1 (5 bases). In germline, CDR1 is LNHDA, CDR2 SQIVND (reference sequence). The CDR3 covers 14 residues. Deletions cut 4 bases from V and 5 bases from J, with 14 bases between. CDR3: CASSRRGGGTEAFF. Here the CDR3 DNA reads TGTGCCAGTAGTAGAAGGGGAGGAGGAACTGAAGCTTTCTTT.

The chain employs TRBV11-3 and TRBJ1-2; D is ambiguous. The germline V and J ends were trimmed by 2 bases and 10 bases, with 14 bases remaining between them. The germline V gene encodes CDR1 SGHNT and CDR2 YENEEA. This CDR3 is 13 amino acids long. CDR3 DNA: TGTGCCAGCAGCTTATTCGGGGTTTCCTTCTACACCTTC. Its protein product is CASSLFGVSFYTF.

This chain joins TRBV9 and TRBJ1-2, with 7 bases lining up with TRBD1. This CDR3 region has 15 residues. V lost 2 bases and J lost 3; bases outside the gene matches: 7. Looked up from germline, CDR1 is SGDLS and CDR2 is YYNGEE. The CDR3 reads CASSVTGQSDYGYTF. The CDR3 DNA reads TGTGCCAGCAGCGTCACGGGACAGTCTGACTATGGCTACACCTTC.

A single count supports this clone. The genes are TRBV19 and TRBJ1-5; D is uncertain. CDR3 length equals 12 residues. Germline V gene lookup returns CDR1 LNHDA and CDR2 SQIVND (reference sequence). V was trimmed by 6 bases and J by 7 bases, leaving 10 bases between them. DNA of the CDR3: TGTGCCAGTAGGGAGGTAAGACAGCCCCAGCATTTT. It yields the protein CASREVRQPQHF. The full variable domain, rest sourced from reference TRBV19 and TRBJ1-5, is DGGITQSPKYLFRKEGQNVTLSCEQNLNHDAMYWYRQDPGQGLRLIYYSQIVNDFQKGDIAEGYSVSREKKESFPLTVTSAQKNPTAFYLCASREVRQPQHFGDGTRLSIL.

This clone was detected once. The gene calls are TRBV7-9 and TRBJ2-7, with D tentatively TRBD1 (5 bases). Trimming left V 5 bases short and J 4 bases short, with 9 bases between. This CDR3 has 12 amino acids. Germline lookup yields CDR1 SEHNR and CDR2 FQNEAQ (reference sequence). This CDR3 is CASSQDRYEQYF. As DNA, the CDR3 is TGTGCCAGCAGCCAAGACAGATACGAGCAGTACTTC.

V and J are TRBV11-3 and TRBJ2-2, with D possibly being TRBD1 (6 bases). This CDR3 has 15 amino acids. In germline, CDR1 is SGHNT, CDR2 YENEEA. V gave up 3 bases and J gave up 6 bases, with 14 bases separating them. As DNA, the CDR3 is TGTGCCAGCAGCTTTTTACAGGGTCACGCCGGGGAGCTGTTTTTT. Protein: CASSFLQGHAGELFF.

The count of this clone is one. Compared with germline, one end of the junction differs, possibly owing to a read error. The gene calls are TRBV6-5 and TRBJ1-1; possible D gene TRBD1, 5 bases. The CDR3 spans 13 residues. Germline V gene lookup returns CDR1 MNHEY and CDR2 SVGAGI. The CDR3 DNA sequence: TGTGCCAGCAGCCGCTCGCGATATGGGGGAGGTTGGTTT. Its protein product is CASSRSRYGGGWF.

This clone was counted a single time. The chain uses TRBV7-9 and TRBJ2-3, with TRBD2 as a possible D gene (6 bases). The CDR3 runs 13 residues. Germline lookup yields CDR1 SEHNR and CDR2 FQNEAQ (reference sequence). Trimming shortened V by 0 bases and J by 6 bases, and 7 bases separated the two germline ends. CDR3 DNA: TGTGCCAGCAGCTTAGCGGAGGGGGATACGCAGTATTTT. This gives the protein CASSLAEGDTQYF. The entire variable domain, with the rest obtained from reference TRBV7-9 and TRBJ2-3, is as follows: DTGVSQNPRHKITKRGQNVTFRCDPISEHNRLYWYRQTLGQGPEFLTYFQNEAQLEKSRLLSDRFSAERPKGSFSTLEIQRTEQGDSAMYLCASSLAEGDTQYFGPGTRLTVL.

V usage is TRBV9 and J usage is TRBJ1-4; TRBD1 agrees at 10 bases. This CDR3 spans 15 amino acids. J lost 7 bases, V lost 3 bases, and 6 bases had no gene match. Germline V CDR1 and CDR2: SGDLS, YYNGEE. CDR3 sequence reads: CASSGRGTGVEKLFF. CDR3 nucleotides: TGTGCCAGCAGCGGTCGCGGGACAGGGGTTGAAAAACTGTTTTTT.

The rearrangement links TRBV11-2 to TRBJ1-4, with 7 bases that match TRBD1. Germline CDR1 SGHAT, CDR2 FQNNGV. This CDR3 spans 14 amino acids. The ends lost 5 bases at V and 5 bases at J; junction bases unmatched: 5. The CDR3: CASSRGTENEKLFF. The CDR3 DNA reads TGTGCCAGCAGCCGCGGGACAGAGAATGAAAAACTGTTTTTT.

The CDR3 loop is CASSGELGVVTQYF. The CDR3 DNA sequence: TGTGCCAGCAGTGGGGAATTAGGGGTTGTGACCCAGTACTTC. The chain carries TRBV2 and TRBJ2-5; D possibly corresponds to TRBD1 (5 bases). Germline V gene sequence: CDR1 SNHLY, CDR2 FYNNEI. The germline V and J ends were trimmed by 4 bases and 7 bases, with 16 bases remaining between them. The CDR3 runs 14 residues.

This sequence joins TRBV2 and TRBJ1-1, with 9 nucleotides matching TRBD1. Trimming at V came to 8 bases and at J to 2 bases, leaving 3 bases not matched to a gene. From germline, CDR1 is SNHLY and CDR2 FYNNEI. This CDR3 comprises 13 residues. CDR3 sequence reads: CASGTGINTEAFF. The DNA for the CDR3 is TGTGCCAGCGGGACAGGGATAAACACTGAAGCTTTCTTT.

This CDR3 reads CASSFGGANTEAFF. The CDR3 DNA sequence: TGCGCCAGCAGCTTCGGCGGGGCGAACACTGAAGCTTTCTTT. The chain combines TRBV5-1 with TRBJ1-1; maybe TRBD1 (5 bases). This CDR3 spans 14 amino acids. Trimming took 2 bases from V and 1 from J, leaving 9 bases between them. CDR1 is SGHRS and CDR2 is YFSETQ in the germline V gene.

J is TRBJ2-5 and V is TRBV5-1, with 9 bases lining up with TRBD2. V lost 0 bases to trimming and J lost 5 bases; unmatched junction nucleotides: 5. The CDR3 extends over 15 amino acids. Germline values: CDR1 SGHRS, CDR2 YFSETQ. CDR3 sequence (DNA): TGCGCCAGCAGCTTGGCCGGGACTAGCTCCGAGACCCAGTACTTC. This sequence encodes CASSLAGTSSETQYF. Drawing the rest from reference TRBV5-1 and TRBJ2-5, the complete variable domain is KAGVTQTPRYLIKTRGQQVTLSCSPISGHRSVSWYQQTPGQGLQFLFEYFSETQRNKGNFPGRFSGRQFSNSRSEMNVSTLELGDSALYLCASSLAGTSSETQYFGPGTRLLVL.

The chain combines TRBV6-5 with TRBJ1-1; the match to TRBD1 covers 9 bases. Germline-derived CDR1 and CDR2 are MNHEY and SVGAGI. With V trimmed by 7 bases and J by 9 bases, 12 bases remained unmatched. The length of the CDR3 is 14 residues. The CDR3 loop reads CASKGNVGTGKAFF. In nucleotides, the CDR3 is TGTGCCAGCAAGGGGAACGTTGGGACAGGGAAAGCTTTCTTT.

The chain joins TRBV25-1 to TRBJ1-2; unclear D gene. Germline CDR1 and CDR2: MGHDK and SYGVNS. CDR3 length: 13 amino acids. Trimming shortened V by 6 bases and J by 2 bases, and 10 bases separated the two germline ends. The CDR3 sequence: CASRNERNYGYTF. CDR3 nucleotide sequence: TGTGCCAGCAGGAACGAGAGAAACTATGGCTACACCTTC.

V is TRBV30 and J is TRBJ1-2; the match to TRBD1 covers 9 bases. The V and J ends lost 0 bases and 6 bases, in that order; junction bases with no gene match: 2. This CDR3 spans 13 amino acids. From germline, CDR1 is GTSNPN and CDR2 SVGIG (reference sequence). As DNA, the CDR3 is TGTGCCTGGAGTGTAGGGACAGGGAATGGCTACACCTTC. Its translation is CAWSVGTGNGYTF.

There are a few counts of this clone. This chain uses TRBV7-9 with TRBJ1-6; D remains ambiguous. CDR3 size: 14 residues. Germline loops: CDR1 SEHNR, CDR2 FQNEAQ (reference sequence). V lost 1 base and J 5 bases, leaving 6 bases between the germline ends. The CDR3 sequence: CASSLDGDNSPLHF. In DNA form, the CDR3 reads TGTGCCAGCAGCTTAGACGGAGATAATTCACCCCTCCACTTT.

The genes are TRBV2 and TRBJ2-7; no clear D gene. CDR1 and CDR2 (germline): SNHLY, FYNNEI. The germline V and J ends were trimmed by 7 bases and 7 bases, with 11 bases remaining between them. CDR3 length: 11 amino acids. CDR3 nucleotides: TGTGCCAGCACCGAGTTCGAGGAGCAGTACTTC. Residues: CASTEFEEQYF.

The gene calls are TRBV14 and TRBJ2-1; D is possibly TRBD2 (6 bases). Trimming stripped 4 bases from V and 7 bases from J, with 17 bases between. The CDR3 totals 15 residues. Germline V gene lookup returns CDR1 SGHDN and CDR2 FVKESK. CDR3 DNA sequence: TGTGCCAGCAGCCGGTTTAGCGGAGTAACGAATGAGCAGTTCTTC. It is translated as CASSRFSGVTNEQFF.